Listed below are T cell receptor beta chains from one sample, sequenced in a study of tumor T cells in aggressive B-cell lymphoma. TCRdb keeps only in-frame clones here, not all; method: immunoSEQ multiplex PCR. Of 10,000 or so clones in the sample, about 82% were seen once. The sequenced sample was tumor tissue. The receptors shown here come from an adult with diffuse large B cell lymphoma. CDR3s include the opening cysteine and the closing phenylalanine or tryptophan. A D gene is named only where the DNA matches it firmly. Rows may omit the clone size; those that give it use once, few, many or a size class.

j_gene | d_gene | v_gene | abundance | CDR3aa | CDR3nt
TRBJ1-1 | . | TRBV27 | . | CASRTFRDLNTEAFF | TGTGCCAGCAGGACCTTCAGGGATTTGAACACTGAAGCTTTCTTT
TRBJ1-5 | TRBD1 | TRBV6-5 | . | CASSPWTGRNQPQHF | TGTGCCAGCAGTCCCTGGACAGGGCGCAATCAGCCCCAGCATTTT
TRBJ2-3 | . | TRBV25-1 | . | CASSENFFLVGDTQYF | TGTGCCAGCAGTGAAAACTTTTTCTTGGTTGGAGATACGCAGTATTTT
TRBJ1-4 | TRBD1 | TRBV18 | . | CASSSQGAFGEKLFF | TGTGCCAGCTCATCACAGGGGGCGTTCGGTGAAAAACTGTTTTTT
TRBJ1-5 | TRBD1 | TRBV28 | . | CASRLGQGGQPQHF | TGTGCCAGCCGTTTGGGACAGGGAGGTCAGCCCCAGCATTTT
TRBJ2-7 | TRBD2 | TRBV7-2 | . | CASRVGLAENYEQYF | TGTGCCAGCAGAGTCGGGCTAGCGGAGAACTACGAGCAGTACTTC
TRBJ1-1 | TRBD1 | TRBV5-4 | large | CASSPGTAEAFF | TGTGCCAGCAGCCCCGGGACAGCTGAAGCTTTCTTT
TRBJ1-2 | . | TRBV29-1 | . | CSVESGYGYTF | TGCAGCGTTGAGTCCGGCTATGGCTACACCTTC
TRBJ1-1 | TRBD1 | TRBV6-5 | . | CASSYLGGQGLRAFF | TGTGCCAGCAGTTACCTCGGCGGACAGGGTTTGCGAGCTTTCTTT
TRBJ1-6 | . | TRBV2 | . | CASSSEGVGNSPLHF | TGTGCCAGCAGTTCGGAAGGAGTGGGTAATTCACCCCTCCACTTT
TRBJ2-7 | TRBD1 | TRBV29-1 | few | CSVPGTGGYEQYF | TGCAGCGTTCCCGGGACAGGGGGCTACGAGCAGTACTTC
TRBJ2-1 | TRBD2 | TRBV7-9 | . | CASSLDPFPGLAGYNEQFF | TGTGCCAGCAGCTTAGATCCTTTTCCGGGACTAGCGGGCTACAATGAGCAGTTCTTC
TRBJ2-7 | TRBD2 | TRBV27 | once | CASSPSSGRSLSREQYF | TGTGCCAGCAGTCCTTCTAGCGGGAGGTCCCTCTCTCGCGAGCAGTACTTC
TRBJ2-5 | TRBD2 | TRBV15 | . | CATSRDLGIAGAETQYF | TGTGCCACCAGCAGAGATCTCGGGATAGCGGGAGCTGAGACCCAGTACTTC
TRBJ2-5 | . | TRBV19 | . | CASSIGQEQETQYF | TGTGCCAGTAGTATAGGGCAGGAACAAGAGACCCAGTACTTC
TRBJ2-5 | . | TRBV9 | . | CASSATPSAEETQYF | TGTGCCAGCAGCGCCACCCCCTCGGCGGAAGAGACCCAGTACTTC
TRBJ2-7 | . | TRBV6-1 | . | CASSEGGSYEQYF | TGTGCCAGCAGTGAAGGAGGCTCCTACGAGCAGTACTTC
TRBJ1-2 | TRBD1 | TRBV6-1 | . | CASSALDRGNYGYTF | TGTGCCAGCAGTGCCCTGGACAGGGGGAACTATGGCTACACCTTC
TRBJ1-4 | . | TRBV6-5 | . | CASSLVTNEKLFF | TGTGCCAGCAGTTTAGTAACTAATGAAAAACTGTTTTTT
TRBJ2-1 | . | TRBV28 | . | CASGTSVDEQFF | TGTGCCAGCGGGACTTCGGTCGATGAGCAGTTCTTC
TRBJ2-1 | . | TRBV7-3 | . | CASSPRYPGDGYNEQFF | TGTGCCAGCAGCCCTAGATACCCGGGAGACGGCTACAATGAGCAGTTCTTC
TRBJ1-4 | TRBD1 | TRBV10-3 | . | CAISGGGGQGRSGGKLFF | TGTGCCATCAGTGGAGGAGGGGGACAGGGTAGGTCGGGGGGAAAACTGTTTTTT
TRBJ1-2 | . | TRBV27 | . | CASSPRAGTHYGYTF | TGTGCCAGCAGTCCTCGGGCAGGGACACACTATGGCTACACCTTC
TRBJ1-4 | TRBD1 | TRBV14 | . | CASRPTGLEKLFF | TGTGCCAGCAGACCGACAGGGCTTGAAAAACTGTTTTTT
TRBJ2-5 | TRBD1 | TRBV30 | . | CAWSAGTGLEETQYF | TGTGCCTGGAGTGCCGGGACAGGGCTCGAGGAGACCCAGTACTTC
TRBJ2-1 | TRBD1 | TRBV4-3 | . | CASSQRQGVYNEQFF | TGCGCCAGCAGCCAACGACAGGGGGTGTACAATGAGCAGTTCTTC
TRBJ2-5 | . | TRBV18 | few | CASSPIPQKETQYF | TGTGCCAGCTCACCCATTCCCCAGAAAGAGACCCAGTACTTC
TRBJ1-2 | TRBD1 | TRBV28 | . | CASSPFVDRGYGYTF | TGTGCCAGCAGCCCATTTGTGGACAGGGGCTATGGCTACACCTTC
TRBJ1-4 | . | TRBV7-6 | . | CASRTTGDRDEKLFF | TGTGCCAGCAGGACCACAGGAGATCGTGATGAAAAACTGTTTTTT
TRBJ2-1 | . | TRBV4-1 | few | CASSHTSDEQFF | TGCGCCAGCAGCCATACGTCGGATGAGCAGTTCTTC
TRBJ2-7 | TRBD2 | TRBV6-5 | . | CASRRTSGMYEQYF | TGTGCCAGCAGGCGAACTAGCGGGATGTACGAGCAGTACTTC
TRBJ1-1 | . | TRBV6-5 | . | CASSGREGGNTEAFF | TGTGCCAGCAGTGGGAGGGAGGGAGGGAACACTGAAGCTTTCTTT
TRBJ2-7 | . | TRBV5-1 | . | CASSPQPQVGGIEQYF | TGCGCCAGCAGCCCCCAGCCTCAGGTAGGAGGAATCGAGCAGTACTTC
TRBJ1-1 | TRBD1 | TRBV28 | . | CASRVTGRGNTEAFF | TGTGCCAGCAGGGTGACAGGGCGGGGGAACACTGAAGCTTTCTTT
TRBJ2-7 | TRBD2 | TRBV7-3 | . | CASSFSSGLAYEQYF | TGTGCCAGCAGCTTTTCATCCGGACTAGCGTACGAGCAGTACTTC
TRBJ2-2 | TRBD1 | TRBV11-3 | . | CASSQGQGVTGELFF | TGTGCCAGCAGCCAGGGACAGGGGGTCACCGGGGAGCTGTTTTTT
TRBJ2-7 | . | TRBV5-6 | . | CASSRVEGNYEQYF | TGTGCCAGCAGCAGGGTGGAGGGCAACTACGAGCAGTACTTC
TRBJ2-5 | TRBD2 | TRBV7-9 | . | CASSPGGIPQETQYF | TGTGCCAGCAGCCCCGGGGGGATTCCTCAAGAGACCCAGTACTTC
TRBJ1-3 | TRBD1 | TRBV28 | few | CASSSPRGTGNTIYF | TGTGCCAGCAGTTCTCCCAGGGGGACCGGAAACACCATATATTTT
TRBJ2-5 | TRBD2 | TRBV7-2 | once | CASSGLAGAGEQYF | TGTGCCAGCAGCGGGTTAGCGGGAGCGGGAGAGCAGTACTTC
TRBJ1-3 | . | TRBV9 | . | CASSVTYSGNTIYF | TGTGCCAGCAGCGTAACATACTCTGGAAACACCATATATTTT
TRBJ2-5 | TRBD1 | TRBV7-3 | . | CASSLKGGQGREAQYF | TGTGCCAGCAGCTTAAAGGGGGGACAGGGGAGAGAGGCCCAGTACTTC
TRBJ2-2 | . | TRBV7-2 | . | CASSAVRAGELFF | TGTGCCAGCAGCGCCGTCAGGGCCGGGGAGCTGTTTTTT
TRBJ1-2 | TRBD1 | TRBV5-1 | . | CASRDRANYGYTF | TGCGCCAGCCGGGACAGAGCTAACTATGGCTACACCTTC
TRBJ1-1 | . | TRBV5-6 | once | CASSFLARKNTEAFF | TGTGCCAGCAGCTTTCTCGCCAGGAAGAACACTGAAGCTTTCTTT